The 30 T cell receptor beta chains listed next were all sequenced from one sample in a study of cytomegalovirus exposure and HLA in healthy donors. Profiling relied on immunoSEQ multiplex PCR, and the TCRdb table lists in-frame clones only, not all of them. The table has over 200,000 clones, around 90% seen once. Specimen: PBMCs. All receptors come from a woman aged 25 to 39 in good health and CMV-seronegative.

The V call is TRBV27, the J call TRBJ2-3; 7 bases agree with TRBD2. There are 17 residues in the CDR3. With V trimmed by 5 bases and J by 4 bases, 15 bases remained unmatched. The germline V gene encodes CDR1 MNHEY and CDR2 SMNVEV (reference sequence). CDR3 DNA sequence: TGTGCCAGCAGTACCTCCCCATGGGAGGGCCGTTCAGATACGCAGTATTTT. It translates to CASSTSPWEGRSDTQYF.

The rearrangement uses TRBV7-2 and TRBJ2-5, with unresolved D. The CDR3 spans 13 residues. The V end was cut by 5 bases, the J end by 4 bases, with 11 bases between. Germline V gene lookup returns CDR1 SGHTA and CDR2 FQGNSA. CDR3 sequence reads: CASSPYRPETQYF. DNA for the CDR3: TGTGCCAGCAGCCCCTATAGACCAGAGACCCAGTACTTC. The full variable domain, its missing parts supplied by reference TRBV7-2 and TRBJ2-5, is GAGVSQSPSNKVTEKGKDVELRCDPISGHTALYWYRQSLGQGLEFLIYFQGNSAPDKSGLPSDRFSAERTGGSVSTLTIQRTQQEDSAVYLCASSPYRPETQYFGPGTRLLVL.

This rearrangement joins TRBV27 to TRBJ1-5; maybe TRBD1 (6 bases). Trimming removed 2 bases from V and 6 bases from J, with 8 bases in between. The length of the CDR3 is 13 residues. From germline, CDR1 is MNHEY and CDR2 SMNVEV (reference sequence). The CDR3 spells CASSLQGFQPQHF. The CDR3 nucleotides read TGTGCCAGCAGTTTACAGGGGTTTCAGCCCCAGCATTTT.

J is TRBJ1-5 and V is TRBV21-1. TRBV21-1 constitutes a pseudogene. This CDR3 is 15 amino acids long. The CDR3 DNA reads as TGTGCCAGCAGCTCCGCCCATAATCCGGGGAAGCCCCAGCATTTT. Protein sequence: CASSSAHNPGKPQHF.

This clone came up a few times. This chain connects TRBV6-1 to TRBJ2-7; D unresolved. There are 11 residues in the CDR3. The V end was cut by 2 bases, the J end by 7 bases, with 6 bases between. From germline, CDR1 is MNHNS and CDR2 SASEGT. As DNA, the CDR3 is TGTGCCAGCAGTGAATACGGAGAGCAGTACTTC. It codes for CASSEYGEQYF.

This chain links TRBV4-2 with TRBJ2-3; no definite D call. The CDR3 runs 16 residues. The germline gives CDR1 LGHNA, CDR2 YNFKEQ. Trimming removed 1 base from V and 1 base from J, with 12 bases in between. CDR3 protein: CASSQVVGLGTDTQYF. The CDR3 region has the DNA TGTGCCAGCAGCCAAGTCGTGGGTTTGGGCACAGATACGCAGTATTTT.

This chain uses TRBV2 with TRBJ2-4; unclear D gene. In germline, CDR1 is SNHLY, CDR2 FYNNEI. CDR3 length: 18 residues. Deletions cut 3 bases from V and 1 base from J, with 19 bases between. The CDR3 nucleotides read TGTGCCAGCAGTGACGCTCGGTCTCCCGTCGGCGCCAAAAACATTCAGTACTTC. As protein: CASSDARSPVGAKNIQYF.

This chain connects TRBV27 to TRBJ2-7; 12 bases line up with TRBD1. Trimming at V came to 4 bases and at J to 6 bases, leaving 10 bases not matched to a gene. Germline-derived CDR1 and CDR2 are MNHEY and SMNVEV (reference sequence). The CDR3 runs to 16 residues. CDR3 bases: TGTGCCAGCAGTTCCACGGCGTGGGACAGGGGGCCCGAGCAGTACTTC. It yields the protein CASSSTAWDRGPEQYF.

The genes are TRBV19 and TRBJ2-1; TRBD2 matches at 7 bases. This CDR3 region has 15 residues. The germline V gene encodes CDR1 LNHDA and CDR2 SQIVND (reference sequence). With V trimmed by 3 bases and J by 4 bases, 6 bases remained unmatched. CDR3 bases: TGTGCCAGTAGTATGGGTGGCGGGAGTTACAATGAGCAGTTCTTC. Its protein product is CASSMGGGSYNEQFF.

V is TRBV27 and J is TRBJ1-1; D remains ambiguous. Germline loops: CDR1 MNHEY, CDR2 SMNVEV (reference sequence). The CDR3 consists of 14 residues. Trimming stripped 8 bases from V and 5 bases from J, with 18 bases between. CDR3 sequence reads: CASYESGRRTEAFF. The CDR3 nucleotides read TGTGCCAGCTATGAATCCGGGAGACGGACTGAAGCTTTCTTT.

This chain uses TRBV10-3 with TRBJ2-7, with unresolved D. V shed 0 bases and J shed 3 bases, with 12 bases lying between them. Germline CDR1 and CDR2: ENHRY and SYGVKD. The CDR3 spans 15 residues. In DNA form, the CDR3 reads TGTGCCATCAGTGAGTCTTTAGGGCCCAGCTACGAGCAGTACTTC. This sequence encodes CAISESLGPSYEQYF.

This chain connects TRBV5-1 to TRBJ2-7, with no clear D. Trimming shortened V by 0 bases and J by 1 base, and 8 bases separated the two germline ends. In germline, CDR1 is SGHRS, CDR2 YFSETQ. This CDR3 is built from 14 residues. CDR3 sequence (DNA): TGCGCCAGCAGCTTGGCGCAGGCTTCCTACGAGCAGTACTTC. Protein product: CASSLAQASYEQYF.

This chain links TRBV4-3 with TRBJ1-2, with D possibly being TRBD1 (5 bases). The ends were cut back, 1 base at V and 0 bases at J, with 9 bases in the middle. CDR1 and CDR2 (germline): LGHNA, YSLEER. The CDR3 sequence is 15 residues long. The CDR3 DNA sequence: TGCGCCAGCAGCCAAGCAGGGTTAGCTAACTATGGCTACACCTTC. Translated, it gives CASSQAGLANYGYTF.

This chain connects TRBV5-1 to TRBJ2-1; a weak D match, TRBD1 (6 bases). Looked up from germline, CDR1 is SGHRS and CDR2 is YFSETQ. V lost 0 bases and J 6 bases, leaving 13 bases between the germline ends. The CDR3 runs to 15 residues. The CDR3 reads CASSLGWGRANEQFF. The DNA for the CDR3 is TGCGCCAGCAGCTTGGGGTGGGGGCGAGCCAATGAGCAGTTCTTC.

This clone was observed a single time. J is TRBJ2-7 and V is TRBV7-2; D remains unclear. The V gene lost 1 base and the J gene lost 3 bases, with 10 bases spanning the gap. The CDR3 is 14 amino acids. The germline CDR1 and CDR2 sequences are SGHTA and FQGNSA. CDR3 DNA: TGTGCCAGCAGCTTAGGGGCAGGCCTCTACGAGCAGTACTTC. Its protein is CASSLGAGLYEQYF.

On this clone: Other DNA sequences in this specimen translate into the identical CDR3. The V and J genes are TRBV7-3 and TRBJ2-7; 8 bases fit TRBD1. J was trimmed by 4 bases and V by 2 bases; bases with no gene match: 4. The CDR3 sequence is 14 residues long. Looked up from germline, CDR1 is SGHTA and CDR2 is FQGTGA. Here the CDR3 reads CASSLGQGAYEQYF. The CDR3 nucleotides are TGTGCCAGCAGCTTAGGACAGGGAGCGTACGAGCAGTACTTC.

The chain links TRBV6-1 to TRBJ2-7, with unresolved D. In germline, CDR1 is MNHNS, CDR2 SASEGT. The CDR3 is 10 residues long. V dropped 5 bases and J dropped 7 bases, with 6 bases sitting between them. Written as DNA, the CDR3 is TGTGCCAGCAGTCTAGGAGAGCAGTACTTC. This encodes CASSLGEQYF.

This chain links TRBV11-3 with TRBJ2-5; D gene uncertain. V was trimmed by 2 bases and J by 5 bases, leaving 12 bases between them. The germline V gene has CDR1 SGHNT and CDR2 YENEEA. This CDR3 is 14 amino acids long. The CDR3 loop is CASSLHGRAETQYF. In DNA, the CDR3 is TGTGCCAGCAGCTTACACGGACGGGCGGAGACCCAGTACTTC. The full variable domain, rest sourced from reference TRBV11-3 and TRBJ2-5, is EAGVVQSPRYKIIEKKQPVAFWCNPISGHNTLYWYLQNLGQGPELLIRYENEEAVDDSQLPKDRFSAERLKGVDSTLKIQPAELGDSAVYLCASSLHGRAETQYFGPGTRLLVL.

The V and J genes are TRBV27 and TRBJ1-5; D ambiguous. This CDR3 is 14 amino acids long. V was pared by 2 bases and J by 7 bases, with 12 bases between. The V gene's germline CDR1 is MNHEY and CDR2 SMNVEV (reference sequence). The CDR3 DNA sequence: TGTGCCAGCAGTTTAACCGCGGTGGGACAGCCCCAGCATTTT. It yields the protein CASSLTAVGQPQHF.

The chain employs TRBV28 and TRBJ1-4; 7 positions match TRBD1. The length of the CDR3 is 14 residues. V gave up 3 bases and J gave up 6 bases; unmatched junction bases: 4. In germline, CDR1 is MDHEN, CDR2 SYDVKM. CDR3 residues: CASSLTGSYEKLFF. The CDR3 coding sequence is TGTGCCAGCAGTTTGACAGGGAGCTATGAAAAACTGTTTTTT.

The CDR3 sequence is CASSLGGLAREQYF. The CDR3 DNA follows: TGTGCCAGCAGCTTAGGTGGACTAGCGAGGGAGCAGTACTTC. V usage is TRBV11-3 and J usage is TRBJ2-7; 9 bases agree with TRBD2. The germline V gene has CDR1 SGHNT and CDR2 YENEEA. There are 14 residues in the CDR3. V shed 1 base and J 7 bases; nucleotides not matched to a gene: 5.

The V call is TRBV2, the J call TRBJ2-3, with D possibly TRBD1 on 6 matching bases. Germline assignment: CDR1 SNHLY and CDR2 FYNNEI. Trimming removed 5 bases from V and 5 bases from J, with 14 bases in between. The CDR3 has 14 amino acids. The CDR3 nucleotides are TGTGCCAGCAGTTTCCAGGGGATCCAAGATACGCAGTATTTT. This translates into CASSFQGIQDTQYF.

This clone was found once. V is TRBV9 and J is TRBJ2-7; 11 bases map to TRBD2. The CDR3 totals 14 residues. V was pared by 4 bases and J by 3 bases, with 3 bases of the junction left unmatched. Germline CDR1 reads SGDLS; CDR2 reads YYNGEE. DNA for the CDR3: TGTGCCAGCAGCTACGGGACTAGCGGCTACGAGCAGTACTTC. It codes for CASSYGTSGYEQYF.

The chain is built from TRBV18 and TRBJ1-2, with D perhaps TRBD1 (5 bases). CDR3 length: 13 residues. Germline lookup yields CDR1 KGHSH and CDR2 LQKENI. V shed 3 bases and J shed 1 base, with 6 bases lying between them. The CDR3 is CASSPQGNYGYTF. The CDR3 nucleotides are TGTGCCAGCTCACCCCAGGGTAACTATGGCTACACCTTC. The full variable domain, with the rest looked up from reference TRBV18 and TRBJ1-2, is NAGVMQNPRHLVRRRGQEARLRCSPMKGHSHVYWYRQLPEEGLKFMVYLQKENIIDESGMPKERFSAEFPKEGPSILRIQQVVRGDSAAYFCASSPQGNYGYTFGSGTRLTVV.

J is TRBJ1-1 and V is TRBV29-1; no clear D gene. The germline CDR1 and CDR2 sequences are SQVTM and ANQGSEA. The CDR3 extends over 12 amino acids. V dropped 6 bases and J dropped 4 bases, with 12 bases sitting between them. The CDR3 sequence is CSVGLDGTEAFF. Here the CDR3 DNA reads TGCAGCGTCGGACTCGACGGCACTGAAGCTTTCTTT.

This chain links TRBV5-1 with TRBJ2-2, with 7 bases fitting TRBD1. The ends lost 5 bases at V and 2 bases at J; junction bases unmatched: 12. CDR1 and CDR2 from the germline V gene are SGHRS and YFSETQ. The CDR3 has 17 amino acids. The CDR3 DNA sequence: TGCGCCAGCAGGGGACAGTTTAACCGCGCCAACACCGGGGAGCTGTTTTTT. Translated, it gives CASRGQFNRANTGELFF.

The CDR3 is CASSTGTYEQYF. The CDR3 DNA follows: TGTGCCAGCAGCACAGGTACCTACGAGCAGTACTTC. This chain joins TRBV6-5 and TRBJ2-7, with D tentatively TRBD1 (5 bases). There are 12 residues in the CDR3. The germline CDR1 and CDR2 sequences are MNHEY and SVGAGI. Trimming shortened V by 6 bases and J by 2 bases, and 8 bases separated the two germline ends.

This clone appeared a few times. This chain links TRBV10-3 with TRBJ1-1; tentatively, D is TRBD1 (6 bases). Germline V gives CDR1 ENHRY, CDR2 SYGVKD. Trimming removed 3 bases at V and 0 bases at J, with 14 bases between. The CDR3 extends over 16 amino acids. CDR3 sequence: CAISDSQGGVNTEAFF. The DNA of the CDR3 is TGTGCCATCAGTGATTCACAGGGAGGGGTGAACACTGAAGCTTTCTTT.

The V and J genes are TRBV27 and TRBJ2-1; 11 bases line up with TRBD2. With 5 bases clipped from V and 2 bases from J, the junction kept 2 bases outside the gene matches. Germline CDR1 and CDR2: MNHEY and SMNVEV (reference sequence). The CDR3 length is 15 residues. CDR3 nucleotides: TGTGCCAGCAGTGCGACTAGCGGGGCCTACAATGAGCAGTTCTTC. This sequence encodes CASSATSGAYNEQFF.

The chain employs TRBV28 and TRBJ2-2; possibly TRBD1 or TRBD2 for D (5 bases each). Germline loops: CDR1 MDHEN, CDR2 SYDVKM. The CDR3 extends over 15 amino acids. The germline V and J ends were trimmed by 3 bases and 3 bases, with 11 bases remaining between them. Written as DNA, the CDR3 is TGTGCCAGCAGTTTGGGGGACGGCGACACCGGGGAGCTGTTTTTT. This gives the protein CASSLGDGDTGELFF. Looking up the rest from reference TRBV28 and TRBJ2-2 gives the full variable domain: DVKVTQSSRYLVKRTGEKVFLECVQDMDHENMFWYRQDPGLGLRLIYFSYDVKMKEKGDIPEGYSVSREKKERFSLILESASTNQTSMYLCASSLGDGDTGELFFGEGSRLTVL.